This T cell receptor beta chain comes out of a study of blood T cells in healthy people across ages. Study-level information: Per two T cells, about one barcoded beta molecule was captured through template switching.

It was with a sample-barcoded 5' primer and a J-beta primer mix that a second PCR of about 7 to 12 cycles was run. TCRdb independently ran MiXCR on the 5' RACE reads; one entry per CDR3 protein. The sample has hundreds of thousands of distinct CDR3 sequences, 40% to 50% seen once. This clonotype was recorded at least ten times. Its antigen is not identified. The CDR3 runs 14 residues. Trimming pared 5 bases from V and 2 bases from J, leaving 12 bases between. CDR1 and CDR2 (germline): MNHNS, SASEGT. Whenever a sample was processed, at least 7 million PBMCs were isolated. Study-wide results and caveats: The study found more naive CD4+ cells and higher diversity in long-lived than aged donors. With age, beta diversity per million T cells declined roughly linearly, significantly by about 40.

The clonotype comes from an elderly man in good health. The V gene is TRBV6-1, the J gene TRBJ2-5; D possibly corresponds to TRBD1 (6 bases). The material sequenced was blood. The CDR3 spells CASSLTGRQETQYF. CDR3 sequence (DNA): TGTGCCAGCAGTTTAACAGGGCGGCAAGAGACCCAGTACTTC.